This T cell receptor (beta chain) appears in the sequencing data of a study of CD8+CD57+ T cells in acquired aplastic anemia. Study overall: On average, sorted CD4+ and CD8+ cells gave 2.5 to 4 ug of DNA. Findings and limits, study-wide: In common between the patients and the controls were some 29 CD8+ CDR3 sequences.

In the case of this clonotype: Its antigen is not identified.

V shed 6 bases, J shed 4 bases, and the junction held 10 bases outside the gene matches. CDR3 length: 15 residues. Germline V gives CDR1 SGHVS, CDR2 FQNEAQ. An expansion of CD8+CD57+ cells by flow cytometry had been shown in patients chosen for sequencing. The patients, all of them, had severe acquired aplastic anemia. Genomic DNA was employed as the template in profiling TCR beta VDJ and CDR3. TCRdb analysed the reads with MiXCR anew, one entry per CDR3 protein. Of about 190,000 distinct CDR3 sequences listed, 48% are singletons. V gene TRBV7-8 combines with J gene TRBJ1-2, with 8 bases aligning to TRBD1. The clonotype was recovered from a human donor with aplastic anemia. The specimen was sorted CD4+, CD8+, or CD8+CD57+ T cells (not recorded which) from PBMCs. The CDR3 protein is CASSVFTGGSYGYTF. The DNA for the CDR3 is TGTGCCAGCAGTGTCTTCACAGGGGGGAGCTATGGCTACACCTTC.